This TCR beta chain came from a study of blood T cell repertoires in COVID-19. This table comes from immunoSEQ multiplex PCR, and its TCRdb copy is limited to in-frame clones, with some not included. The table lists about 190,000 clones, about 88% of them singletons, with about 1.1% in the top ten. This receptor was taken from a man aged 25-45 years with acute or convalescent COVID-19. The source material was peripheral blood.

CDR3 coding DNA: TGCAGTGCGGGGACTTTAAATGAGCAGTTCTTC. This codes for CSAGTLNEQFF. The chain carries TRBV20-1 and TRBJ2-1, with a tentative D call TRBD2 (6 bases). CDR1 is DFQATT and CDR2 is SNEGSKA in the germline V gene (reference sequence). V was cut by 6 bases and J by 7 bases, with 10 bases left in between. The CDR3 extends over 11 amino acids.